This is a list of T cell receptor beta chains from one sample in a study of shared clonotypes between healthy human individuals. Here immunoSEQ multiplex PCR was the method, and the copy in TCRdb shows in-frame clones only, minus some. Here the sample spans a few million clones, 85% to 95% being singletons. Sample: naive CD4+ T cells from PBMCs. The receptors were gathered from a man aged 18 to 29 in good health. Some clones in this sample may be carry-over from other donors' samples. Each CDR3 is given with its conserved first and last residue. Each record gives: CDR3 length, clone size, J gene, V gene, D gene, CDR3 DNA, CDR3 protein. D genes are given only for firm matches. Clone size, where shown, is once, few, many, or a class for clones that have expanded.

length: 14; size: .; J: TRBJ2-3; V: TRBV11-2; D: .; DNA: TGTGCCAGCAGCTTAGAAATTCAGTCAGATACGCAGTATTTT; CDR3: CASSLEIQSDTQYF
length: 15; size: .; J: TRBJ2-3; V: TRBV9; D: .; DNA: TGTGCCAGCAGCGTAGGGAGGGGGTTCTCAGATACGCAGTATTTT; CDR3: CASSVGRGFSDTQYF
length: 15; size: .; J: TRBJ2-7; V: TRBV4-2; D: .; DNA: TGTGCCAGCAGCCGAGAGGGACACCTCACCTACGAGCAGTACTTC; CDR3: CASSREGHLTYEQYF
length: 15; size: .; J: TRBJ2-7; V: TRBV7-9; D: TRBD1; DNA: TGTGCCAGCAGCTTAGAGGGGCAGGGGGCCTACGAGCAGTACTTC; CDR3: CASSLEGQGAYEQYF
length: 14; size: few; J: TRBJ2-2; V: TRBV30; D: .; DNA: TGTGCCTGGCGGGCCGCGGGGGCGGTCGGGGAGCTGTTTTTT; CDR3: CAWRAAGAVGELFF
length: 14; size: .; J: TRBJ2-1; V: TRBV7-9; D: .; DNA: TGTGCCAGCAGCTCCCGAGACGAGGTCAATGAGCAGTTCTTC; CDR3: CASSSRDEVNEQFF
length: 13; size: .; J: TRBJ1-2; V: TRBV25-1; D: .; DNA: TGTGCCAGCAGTGCCCAAGTTGAAGAACACTACACCTTC; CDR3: CASSAQVEEHYTF
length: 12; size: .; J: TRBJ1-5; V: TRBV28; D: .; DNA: TGTGCCAGCTCCTTTGGGGGAGAATTGCAGCATTTT; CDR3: CASSFGGELQHF
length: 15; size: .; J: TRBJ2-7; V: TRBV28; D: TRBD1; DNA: TGTGCCAGCAGTCCCTCCGGGCAGGGGGCCGGCGAGCAGTACTTC; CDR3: CASSPSGQGAGEQYF
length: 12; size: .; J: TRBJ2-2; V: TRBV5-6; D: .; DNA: TGTGCCAGCAGCTTTGTGACCGGGAAGCTGTTTTTT; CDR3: CASSFVTGKLFF
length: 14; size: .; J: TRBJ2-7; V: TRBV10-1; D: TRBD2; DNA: TGCGCCAGACCTAGCGGGAAGAGCTCCTACGAGCAGTACTTC; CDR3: CARPSGKSSYEQYF
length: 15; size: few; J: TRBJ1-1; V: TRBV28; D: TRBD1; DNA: TGTGCCAGCATCCTATGGGCAGGGGGAATTTCTGAAGCTTTCTTT; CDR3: CASILWAGGISEAFF
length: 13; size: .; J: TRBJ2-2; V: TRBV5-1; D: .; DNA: TGCGCCAGCAGCTTGCCCGGGGCCGGGGAGCTGTTTTTT; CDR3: CASSLPGAGELFF
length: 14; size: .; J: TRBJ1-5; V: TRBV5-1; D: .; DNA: TGCGCCAGCAGCTTGGCGGGCGGTGAACAGCCCCAGCATTTT; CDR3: CASSLAGGEQPQHF
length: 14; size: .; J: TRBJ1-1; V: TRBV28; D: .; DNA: TGTGCCAGCATCCCTCCGAGGATGGAGACTGAAGCTTTCTTT; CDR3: CASIPPRMETEAFF
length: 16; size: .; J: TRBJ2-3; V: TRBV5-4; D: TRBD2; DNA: TGTGCCGGCAGCTTGGGGAGCGGGAGAAGCACAGATACGCAGTATTTT; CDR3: CAGSLGSGRSTDTQYF
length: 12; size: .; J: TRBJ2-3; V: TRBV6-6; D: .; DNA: TGTGCCAGCGGGGGTAGCACAGATACGCAGTATTTT; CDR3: CASGGSTDTQYF
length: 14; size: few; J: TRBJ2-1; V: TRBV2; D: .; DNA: TGTGCCAGCAGCGGGGATTCCTCCTACAATGAGCAGTTCTTC; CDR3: CASSGDSSYNEQFF
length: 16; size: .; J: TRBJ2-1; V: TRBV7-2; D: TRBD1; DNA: TGTGCCAGCAGCTTAGCGCGGGCTAGGGGGCAGGGTGAGCAGTTCTTC; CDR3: CASSLARARGQGEQFF
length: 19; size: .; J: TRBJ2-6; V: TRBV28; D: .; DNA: TGTGCCAGCAGTTTATGGGTCGATCCCTTGAGCTCTGGGGCCAACGTCCTGACTTTC; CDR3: CASSLWVDPLSSGANVLTF
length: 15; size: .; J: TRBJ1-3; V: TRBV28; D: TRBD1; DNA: TGTGCCAGCAGCTTGGACAGGGTGGCTGGAAACACCATATATTTT; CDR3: CASSLDRVAGNTIYF
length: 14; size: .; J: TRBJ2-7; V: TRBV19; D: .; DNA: TGTGCCAGTAGTGGTAGGGGGGGTCTGGACGAGCAGTACTTC; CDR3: CASSGRGGLDEQYF
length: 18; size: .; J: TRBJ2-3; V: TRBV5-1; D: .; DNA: TGCGCCAGCAGCTTGGTGGGACCGGACTCCACAAGCAGCGGTACGCAGTATTTT; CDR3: CASSLVGPDSTSSGTQYF
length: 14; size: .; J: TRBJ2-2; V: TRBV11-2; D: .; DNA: TGTGCCAGTCGACAGGTCGGGGGGACCGGGGAGCTGTTTTTT; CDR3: CASRQVGGTGELFF
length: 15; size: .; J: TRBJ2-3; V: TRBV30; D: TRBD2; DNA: TGTGCCTGGAGTGTACGGGCGGGAGTAGGAGATACGCAGTATTTT; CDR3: CAWSVRAGVGDTQYF
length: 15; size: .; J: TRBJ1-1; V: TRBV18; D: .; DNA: TGTGCCAGCTCACCACATGTACAGATTAACACTGAAGCTTTCTTT; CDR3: CASSPHVQINTEAFF
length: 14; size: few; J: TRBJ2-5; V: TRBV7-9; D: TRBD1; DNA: TGTGCCAGCAGGGCAGGGGGCTTCCAAGAGACCCAGTACTTC; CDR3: CASRAGGFQETQYF
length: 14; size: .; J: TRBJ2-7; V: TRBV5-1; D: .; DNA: TGCGCCAGCAGCTTTTTAGAGACAGTCCACGAGCAGTACTTC; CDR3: CASSFLETVHEQYF
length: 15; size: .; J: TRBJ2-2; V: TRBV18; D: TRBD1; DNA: TGTGCCAGCTCACCGGGGACAGGGGACACCGGGGAGCTGTTTTTT; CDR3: CASSPGTGDTGELFF
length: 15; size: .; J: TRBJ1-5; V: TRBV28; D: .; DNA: TGTGCCAGTCTCCTTAGGGGGTCGGGCAATCAGCCCCAGCATTTT; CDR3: CASLLRGSGNQPQHF
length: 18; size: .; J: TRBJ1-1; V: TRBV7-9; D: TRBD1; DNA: TGTGCCAGCAGCTTAGCCGGGACAGACGTTATTAGTGACACTGAAGCTTTCTTT; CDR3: CASSLAGTDVISDTEAFF
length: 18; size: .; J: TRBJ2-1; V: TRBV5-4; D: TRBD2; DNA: TGTGCCAGCAGCGCGAGCTTACGGACTAGTCTCCCCTACAATGAGCAGTTCTTC; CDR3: CASSASLRTSLPYNEQFF
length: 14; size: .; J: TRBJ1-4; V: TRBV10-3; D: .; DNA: TGTGCCATCAGACAGACCTCAACTGATGAAAAACTGTTTTTT; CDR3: CAIRQTSTDEKLFF
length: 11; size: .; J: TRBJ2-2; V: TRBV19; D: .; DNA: TGTGCCAGTACCTATAGCGGGGAGCTGTTTTTT; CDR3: CASTYSGELFF
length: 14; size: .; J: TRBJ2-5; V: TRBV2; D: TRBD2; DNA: TGTGCCAGCAGTCCGTTGACGGGAGGGGAGACCCAGTACTTC; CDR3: CASSPLTGGETQYF